This entry describes one T cell receptor beta chain. Its antigen is still unknown. CDR3 size: 15 residues. Germline-derived CDR1 and CDR2 are MNHEY and SMNVEV (reference sequence). Deletions cut 1 base from V and 2 bases from J, with 12 bases between. The data are from a study of radiotherapy plus CTLA-4 blockade in lung cancer. People whose metastatic non-small-cell lung cancer was chemo-refractory got focal radiation along with CTLA-4 blockade by ipilimumab. The method was immunoSEQ multiplex PCR; TCRdb's version includes in-frame clones alone and lacks a portion of them. The sample consists of 35,000 to 55,000 clones, more than 70% of them appearing once. Study-wide points: In blood, TCR clones derived from the tumor expanded after radiotherapy plus ipilimumab. Reports state that early shifts in blood T cell clones, with interferon-beta, best predicted response.

This clonotype was obtained from a human donor with non-small cell lung cancer whose response to radiotherapy plus ipilimumab could not be evaluated. This chain uses TRBV27 with TRBJ2-7; D possibly corresponds to TRBD1 (6 bases). This material consisted of peripheral blood, taken from a patient treated with radiotherapy plus ipilimumab. CDR3 loop: CASSLLGQRAYEQYF. The DNA of the CDR3 is TGTGCCAGCAGTTTATTAGGACAGCGAGCCTACGAGCAGTACTTC.